This T cell receptor (beta chain) is from a study of blood T cells in healthy people across ages. Study observations and caveats: Estimates of total diversity, which came from one million sequenced T cells, were considered to be underestimates. Long-lived donors had more naive CD4+ cells and higher diversity than aged donors.

In the case of this clonotype: The target antigen is unknown.

CDR1 and CDR2 from the germline V gene are SGHTA and FQGNSA. CDR3 length: 15 residues. Between the trimmed V and J ends, which lost 4 bases and 9 bases, there was a span of 19 bases. Through a sample-barcoded 5' primer and a J-beta primer mix, a second PCR was run for roughly 7 to 11 cycles. From the 5' RACE reads, TCRdb called clonotypes with MiXCR, one entry per CDR3 protein. Counted here are 550,000 to 800,000 distinct CDR3 sequences, about 34% occurring once; the ten biggest clones make up 15%. Around 10 milliliters of peripheral blood were drawn from each donor. Every sample gave at least 5 micrograms of total RNA when it was extracted.

The sequence was collected from an elderly woman in good health. The chain has TRBV7-2 and TRBJ2-1; D is perhaps TRBD2 (7 bases). Sequenced: blood. CDR3 DNA sequence: TGTGCCAGCAGCTCCTTGGGGGGGGCGTCCTCTGAGCAGTTCTTC. Its protein is CASSSLGGASSEQFF.